Reported below is one T cell receptor (beta chain). With 5 bases clipped from V and 5 bases from J, the junction kept 9 bases outside the gene matches. The germline CDR1 and CDR2 sequences are KGHDR and SFDVKD. The CDR3 is 15 amino acids. Template switching introduced a universal primer site, and the cDNA bore unique molecular identifiers. TCRdb independently ran MiXCR on the 5' RACE reads; one entry per CDR3 protein. The table lists roughly 240,000 distinct CDR3 sequences, approximately 8% of them singletons. The data are from a study of identical twins. Another study also made use of these data, one on yellow fever vaccine responses in identical twins. That source adds: Twins' vaccine T cell response reportedly seemed partly convergent, partly personalized.

This TCR came from a woman in her late teens or twenties in good health. The sequencing sample was made of CD8+ T cells sorted from blood. This chain joins TRBV24-1 and TRBJ2-5; 8 positions agree with TRBD1. The CDR3 loop reads CATSATGQGGETQYF. The CDR3 DNA reads as TGTGCCACCAGTGCTACCGGACAGGGTGGGGAGACCCAGTACTTC.